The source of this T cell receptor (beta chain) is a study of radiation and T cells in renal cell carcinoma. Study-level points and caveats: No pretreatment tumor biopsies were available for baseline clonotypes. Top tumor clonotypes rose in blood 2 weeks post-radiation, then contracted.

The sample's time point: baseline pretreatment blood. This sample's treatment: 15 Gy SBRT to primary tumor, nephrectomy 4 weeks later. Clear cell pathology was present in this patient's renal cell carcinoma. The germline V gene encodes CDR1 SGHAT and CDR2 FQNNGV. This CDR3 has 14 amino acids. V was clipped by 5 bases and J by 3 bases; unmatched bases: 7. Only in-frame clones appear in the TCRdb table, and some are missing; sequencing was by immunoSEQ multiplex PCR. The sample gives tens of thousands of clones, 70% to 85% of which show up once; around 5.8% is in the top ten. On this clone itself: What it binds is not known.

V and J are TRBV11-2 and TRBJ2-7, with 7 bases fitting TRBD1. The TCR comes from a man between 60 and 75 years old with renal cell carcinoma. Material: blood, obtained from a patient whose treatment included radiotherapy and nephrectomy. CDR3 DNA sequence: TGTGCCAGCAGCACCGACAGGGAAAGCTACGAGCAGTACTTC. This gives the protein CASSTDRESYEQYF.